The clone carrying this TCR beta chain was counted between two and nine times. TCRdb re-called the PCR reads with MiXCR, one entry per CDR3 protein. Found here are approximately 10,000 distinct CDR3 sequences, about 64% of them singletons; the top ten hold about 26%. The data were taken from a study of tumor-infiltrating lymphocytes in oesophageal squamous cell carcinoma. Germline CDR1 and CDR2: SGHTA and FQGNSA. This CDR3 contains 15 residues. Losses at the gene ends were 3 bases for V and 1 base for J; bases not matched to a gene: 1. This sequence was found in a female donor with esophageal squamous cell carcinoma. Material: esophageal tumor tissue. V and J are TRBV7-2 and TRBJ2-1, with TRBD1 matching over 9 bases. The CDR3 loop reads CASSLGQGSYNEQFF. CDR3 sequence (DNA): TGTGCCAGCAGCTTGGGACAGGGTTCCTACAATGAGCAGTTCTTC. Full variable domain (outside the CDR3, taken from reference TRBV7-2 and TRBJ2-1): GAGVSQSPSNKVTEKGKDVELRCDPISGHTALYWYRQSLGQGLEFLIYFQGNSAPDKSGLPSDRFSAERTGGSVSTLTIQRTQQEDSAVYLCASSLGQGSYNEQFFGPGTRLTVL.